Listed below are T cell receptor beta chains from one sample, sequenced in a study of T cell changes during pregnancy in multiple sclerosis. Repertoires were generated with immunoSEQ multiplex PCR, while TCRdb's copy carries only in-frame clones and drops some. Of roughly 52,000 clones in the sample, about 92% were seen once. The sequencing used CD4+ T cells from peripheral blood mononuclear cells, collected in the third trimester of pregnancy. Receptors originate from a female donor with multiple sclerosis, enrolled in a pregnancy study. CDR3s include the opening cysteine and the closing phenylalanine or tryptophan. Each record gives: CDR3 DNA, CDR3 protein, clone size, V gene, CDR3 length, D gene, J gene. A D gene is named only where the DNA matches it firmly. Clone sizes are given selectively: once, few, many, or a class where the clone is expanded.

cdr3_nt: TGTGCCAGTAGTGCTGAAGGGAGACGCAATCAGCCCCAGCATTTT
cdr3_aa: CASSAEGRRNQPQHF
clone_size: -
v_call: TRBV19
cdr3_length: 15
d_call: -
j_call: TRBJ1-5

cdr3_nt: TGTGCCAGTAAGGGACACCCTTCGAGGACCTCAACTAATGAAAAACTGTTTTTT
cdr3_aa: CASKGHPSRTSTNEKLFF
clone_size: -
v_call: TRBV19
cdr3_length: 18
d_call: -
j_call: TRBJ1-4

cdr3_nt: TGCGCCAGCTTCCCCCGGACTAGCGGCTACACCGGGGAGCTGTTTTTT
cdr3_aa: CASFPRTSGYTGELFF
clone_size: -
v_call: TRBV5-1
cdr3_length: 16
d_call: TRBD2
j_call: TRBJ2-2

cdr3_nt: TGTGCCAGCAGCTTGGCCGGCAGGGGCAGCACAGATACGCAGTATTTT
cdr3_aa: CASSLAGRGSTDTQYF
clone_size: -
v_call: TRBV5-4
cdr3_length: 16
d_call: -
j_call: TRBJ2-3

cdr3_nt: TGTGCCAGCAGCTTGTCCCCGACAGTACGCAATTCACCCCTCCACTTT
cdr3_aa: CASSLSPTVRNSPLHF
clone_size: -
v_call: TRBV7-2
cdr3_length: 16
d_call: -
j_call: TRBJ1-6

cdr3_nt: TGTGCCAGCAGCTCCGTAGCTGAGACCCAGTACTTC
cdr3_aa: CASSSVAETQYF
clone_size: -
v_call: TRBV7-9
cdr3_length: 12
d_call: -
j_call: TRBJ2-5

cdr3_nt: TGTGCCAGCAGCCAAGATCTCCGGGCAGATACGCAGTATTTT
cdr3_aa: CASSQDLRADTQYF
clone_size: -
v_call: TRBV14
cdr3_length: 14
d_call: -
j_call: TRBJ2-3

cdr3_nt: TGCGCCAGCAGCTTGGTAGTAGGACTAGCGGGAGTAGGCGCCTACGAGCAGTACTTC
cdr3_aa: CASSLVVGLAGVGAYEQYF
clone_size: -
v_call: TRBV5-1
cdr3_length: 19
d_call: TRBD2
j_call: TRBJ2-7

cdr3_nt: TGTGCCAGCAGCGAAGCGGGACAGGATTACAATGAGCAGTTCTTC
cdr3_aa: CASSEAGQDYNEQFF
clone_size: -
v_call: TRBV7-3
cdr3_length: 15
d_call: -
j_call: TRBJ2-1

cdr3_nt: TGTGCCTGGACCGAGGGATATAACACTGAAGCTTTCTTT
cdr3_aa: CAWTEGYNTEAFF
clone_size: -
v_call: TRBV30
cdr3_length: 13
d_call: -
j_call: TRBJ1-1

cdr3_nt: TGTGCCATCAGTGAGACAGTTAACTATGGCTACACCTTC
cdr3_aa: CAISETVNYGYTF
clone_size: few
v_call: TRBV10-3
cdr3_length: 13
d_call: -
j_call: TRBJ1-2

cdr3_nt: TGTGCCAGTAGTATTAGGTCAGGGGGAGATGAAAAACTGTTTTTT
cdr3_aa: CASSIRSGGDEKLFF
clone_size: once
v_call: TRBV19
cdr3_length: 15
d_call: TRBD1
j_call: TRBJ1-4

cdr3_nt: TGCGCCAGCAGCTTGGTCGGGTTCAGCACAGATACGCAGTATTTT
cdr3_aa: CASSLVGFSTDTQYF
clone_size: -
v_call: TRBV5-1
cdr3_length: 15
d_call: -
j_call: TRBJ2-3

cdr3_nt: TGTGCCAGCAACATACTAGGGGGCGCCGACTATGGCTACACCTTC
cdr3_aa: CASNILGGADYGYTF
clone_size: -
v_call: TRBV6-1
cdr3_length: 15
d_call: TRBD1
j_call: TRBJ1-2

cdr3_nt: TGTGCCAGCAGTGGAACCTCGGGGGGGGGCCTGGGAGAGACCCAGTACTTC
cdr3_aa: CASSGTSGGGLGETQYF
clone_size: -
v_call: TRBV6-1
cdr3_length: 17
d_call: TRBD2
j_call: TRBJ2-5

cdr3_nt: TGCGCCAGCAGCCAAGATCGGTGGCCTAGCGGGACCGGGGAGCTGTTTTTT
cdr3_aa: CASSQDRWPSGTGELFF
clone_size: -
v_call: TRBV4-1
cdr3_length: 17
d_call: TRBD2
j_call: TRBJ2-2

cdr3_nt: TGTGCCAGCAGTTACCCGGCGGATTACACTGAAGCTTTCTTT
cdr3_aa: CASSYPADYTEAFF
clone_size: -
v_call: TRBV6-6
cdr3_length: 14
d_call: -
j_call: TRBJ1-1

cdr3_nt: TGTGCCAGCAGCGACAGAAGCAATCAGCCCCAGCATTTT
cdr3_aa: CASSDRSNQPQHF
clone_size: -
v_call: TRBV6-6
cdr3_length: 13
d_call: -
j_call: TRBJ1-5

cdr3_nt: TGTGCCTGGAGCACACCGGACAGTACCTCCTACGAGCAGTACTTC
cdr3_aa: CAWSTPDSTSYEQYF
clone_size: -
v_call: TRBV30
cdr3_length: 15
d_call: -
j_call: TRBJ2-7

cdr3_nt: TGTGCCAGCAGCCTGGACAGGTCCTACGAGCAGTACTTC
cdr3_aa: CASSLDRSYEQYF
clone_size: -
v_call: TRBV6-1
cdr3_length: 13
d_call: TRBD1
j_call: TRBJ2-7

cdr3_nt: TGTGCCTGGAGTGTAAGGGGAGGCTACACCTTC
cdr3_aa: CAWSVRGGYTF
clone_size: -
v_call: TRBV30
cdr3_length: 11
d_call: -
j_call: TRBJ1-2

cdr3_nt: TGTGCCACGGAAAGAACCGGGACAGCCTTCTCTGGAAACACCATATATTTT
cdr3_aa: CATERTGTAFSGNTIYF
clone_size: -
v_call: TRBV2
cdr3_length: 17
d_call: TRBD1
j_call: TRBJ1-3

cdr3_nt: TGTGCCAGCAGTTCCTCGACAGGGAGGAGGTACGAGCAGTACTTC
cdr3_aa: CASSSSTGRRYEQYF
clone_size: -
v_call: TRBV28
cdr3_length: 15
d_call: -
j_call: TRBJ2-7

cdr3_nt: TGTGCCAGCTCACTATCGACAGGGGCAGTCCTAGCGGGAGAGAACGAGCAGTACTTC
cdr3_aa: CASSLSTGAVLAGENEQYF
clone_size: -
v_call: TRBV18
cdr3_length: 19
d_call: TRBD2
j_call: TRBJ2-7

cdr3_nt: TGTGCCACCAGCAGAGGTGGTAGCGGGAACACCGGGGAGCTGTTTTTT
cdr3_aa: CATSRGGSGNTGELFF
clone_size: -
v_call: TRBV15
cdr3_length: 16
d_call: -
j_call: TRBJ2-2

cdr3_nt: TGTGCCAGCAGGAGGGACAGGGGTTCCTACAATGAGCAGTTCTTC
cdr3_aa: CASRRDRGSYNEQFF
clone_size: -
v_call: TRBV27
cdr3_length: 15
d_call: TRBD1
j_call: TRBJ2-1

cdr3_nt: TGTGCCAGTAGTATTGGTGGGGGGTCTCGGGGTACCGGGGAGCTGTTTTTT
cdr3_aa: CASSIGGGSRGTGELFF
clone_size: -
v_call: TRBV19
cdr3_length: 17
d_call: -
j_call: TRBJ2-2

cdr3_nt: TGTGCCAGCCAGCTAAAGGGGGGGATCACTGAAGCTTTCTTT
cdr3_aa: CASQLKGGITEAFF
clone_size: -
v_call: TRBV6-1
cdr3_length: 14
d_call: -
j_call: TRBJ1-1

cdr3_nt: TGCGCCAGCAGCCAGGACCGGGACAGGGGGATCTCCTACAATGAGCAGTTCTTC
cdr3_aa: CASSQDRDRGISYNEQFF
clone_size: -
v_call: TRBV4-1
cdr3_length: 18
d_call: TRBD1
j_call: TRBJ2-1

cdr3_nt: TGTGCCAGCAGTTCTGAATACAGGGAAGGGAGTGAAAAACTGTTTTTT
cdr3_aa: CASSSEYREGSEKLFF
clone_size: -
v_call: TRBV6-5
cdr3_length: 16
d_call: -
j_call: TRBJ1-4

cdr3_nt: TGTGCCAGCAGCTCGAGGGGAGGGGGTCGCTACGAGCAGTACTTC
cdr3_aa: CASSSRGGGRYEQYF
clone_size: -
v_call: TRBV7-8
cdr3_length: 15
d_call: -
j_call: TRBJ2-7

cdr3_nt: TGCGCCAGCAGCTTGGCGGGGTCGGAGACCCAGTACTTC
cdr3_aa: CASSLAGSETQYF
clone_size: few
v_call: TRBV5-1
cdr3_length: 13
d_call: -
j_call: TRBJ2-5

cdr3_nt: TGTGCCAGCAGCTTCGGCCCCGGGTTTCGGAATGAGCAGTTCTTC
cdr3_aa: CASSFGPGFRNEQFF
clone_size: -
v_call: TRBV5-6
cdr3_length: 15
d_call: -
j_call: TRBJ2-1

cdr3_nt: TGTGCCAGCTCACCCTCCGGTGGTATGAGGAACTATGGCTACACCTTC
cdr3_aa: CASSPSGGMRNYGYTF
clone_size: -
v_call: TRBV18
cdr3_length: 16
d_call: -
j_call: TRBJ1-2

cdr3_nt: TGTGCCAGCAGCCAACTGGGGACTGTTACGCAGTATTTT
cdr3_aa: CASSQLGTVTQYF
clone_size: -
v_call: TRBV14
cdr3_length: 13
d_call: -
j_call: TRBJ2-3

cdr3_nt: TGCGCCAGCAAGCAGGGTCCCTATGGCTACACCTTC
cdr3_aa: CASKQGPYGYTF
clone_size: -
v_call: TRBV5-1
cdr3_length: 12
d_call: -
j_call: TRBJ1-2

cdr3_nt: TGCGCCAGCAGCTTGATCCCGGGACTAGCGACACATGAGCAGTTCTTC
cdr3_aa: CASSLIPGLATHEQFF
clone_size: -
v_call: TRBV5-1
cdr3_length: 16
d_call: TRBD2
j_call: TRBJ2-1

cdr3_nt: TGTGCCAGCAGCGTAGGAGCAGGGTCAGATACGCAGTATTTT
cdr3_aa: CASSVGAGSDTQYF
clone_size: -
v_call: TRBV9
cdr3_length: 14
d_call: -
j_call: TRBJ2-3

cdr3_nt: TGCGCCAGCAGCCCCCCCCGGGCAGGGGAGGGGGCCGGGGAGCTGTTTTTT
cdr3_aa: CASSPPRAGEGAGELFF
clone_size: -
v_call: TRBV4-1
cdr3_length: 17
d_call: -
j_call: TRBJ2-2

cdr3_nt: TGCGCCAGCAGCTTGGCCAGACAGGGAAACTATGGCTACACCTTC
cdr3_aa: CASSLARQGNYGYTF
clone_size: -
v_call: TRBV5-1
cdr3_length: 15
d_call: TRBD1
j_call: TRBJ1-2

cdr3_nt: TGTGCCAGCAGTGAGGTGGACAGGGTGTCGGATGGCTACACCTTC
cdr3_aa: CASSEVDRVSDGYTF
clone_size: -
v_call: TRBV2
cdr3_length: 15
d_call: TRBD1
j_call: TRBJ1-2

cdr3_nt: TGTGCCAGCAGTGAACGGCAGGGGGCAGATGGCTACACCTTC
cdr3_aa: CASSERQGADGYTF
clone_size: -
v_call: TRBV2
cdr3_length: 14
d_call: TRBD1
j_call: TRBJ1-2

cdr3_nt: TGTGCCAGCAGTTTAGGCGGATCTAACTATGGCTACACCTTC
cdr3_aa: CASSLGGSNYGYTF
clone_size: -
v_call: TRBV28
cdr3_length: 14
d_call: -
j_call: TRBJ1-2

cdr3_nt: TGTGCCAGCAGCTTAGGACAGGTCGGCACTGAAGCTTTCTTT
cdr3_aa: CASSLGQVGTEAFF
clone_size: -
v_call: TRBV11-2
cdr3_length: 14
d_call: -
j_call: TRBJ1-1

cdr3_nt: TGTGCCAGCAGCGTAGTACCCCCGCCAGGGGGCACAAACACCATATATTTT
cdr3_aa: CASSVVPPPGGTNTIYF
clone_size: -
v_call: TRBV9
cdr3_length: 17
d_call: TRBD1
j_call: TRBJ1-3

cdr3_nt: TGTGCCAGCAGCCAAGATTTTGGAGGGCACAATGAGCAGTTCTTC
cdr3_aa: CASSQDFGGHNEQFF
clone_size: -
v_call: TRBV4-2
cdr3_length: 15
d_call: -
j_call: TRBJ2-1

cdr3_nt: TGCAGCGTTGAAGGTCGGTTGAACACTGAAGCTTTCTTT
cdr3_aa: CSVEGRLNTEAFF
clone_size: few
v_call: TRBV29-1
cdr3_length: 13
d_call: -
j_call: TRBJ1-1

cdr3_nt: TGTGCCAGCAGCTTGCGCCCGGACAGGTTGGGCACTGAAGCTTTCTTT
cdr3_aa: CASSLRPDRLGTEAFF
clone_size: once
v_call: TRBV5-5
cdr3_length: 16
d_call: TRBD1
j_call: TRBJ1-1

cdr3_nt: TGTGCCAGCAGCTTAAACCCCCGGGGGAGCGGTGATACGCAGTATTTT
cdr3_aa: CASSLNPRGSGDTQYF
clone_size: -
v_call: TRBV7-3
cdr3_length: 16
d_call: -
j_call: TRBJ2-3

cdr3_nt: TGTGCCAGCAGCCCAACCGGTGGATTAGGGGACGAGCAGTACTTC
cdr3_aa: CASSPTGGLGDEQYF
clone_size: -
v_call: TRBV7-3
cdr3_length: 15
d_call: -
j_call: TRBJ2-7

cdr3_nt: TGTGCCAGCAGCCAAGAAACATTCAATGAGCAGTTCTTC
cdr3_aa: CASSQETFNEQFF
clone_size: -
v_call: TRBV4-2
cdr3_length: 13
d_call: -
j_call: TRBJ2-1

cdr3_nt: TGTGCCAGCAGTGAAGAGCGCTTAAATCAGCCCCAGCATTTT
cdr3_aa: CASSEERLNQPQHF
clone_size: -
v_call: TRBV5-8
cdr3_length: 14
d_call: -
j_call: TRBJ1-5

cdr3_nt: TGTGCCAGTAGTTCGCGACTAGCGGGGGGTTTCTACGAGCAGTACTTC
cdr3_aa: CASSSRLAGGFYEQYF
clone_size: -
v_call: TRBV19
cdr3_length: 16
d_call: TRBD2
j_call: TRBJ2-7

cdr3_nt: TGTGCCTGGGGACAGGGGCCCTACGAGCAGTACTTC
cdr3_aa: CAWGQGPYEQYF
clone_size: -
v_call: TRBV30
cdr3_length: 12
d_call: TRBD1
j_call: TRBJ2-7

cdr3_nt: TGCGCCAGCAGCCCAGGGACACCGATCTATGGCTACACCTTC
cdr3_aa: CASSPGTPIYGYTF
clone_size: -
v_call: TRBV5-1
cdr3_length: 14
d_call: -
j_call: TRBJ1-2

cdr3_nt: TGTGCCTGCGGGTCCTACGAGCAGTACTTC
cdr3_aa: CACGSYEQYF
clone_size: -
v_call: TRBV30
cdr3_length: 10
d_call: -
j_call: TRBJ2-7

cdr3_nt: TGTGCCAGCAGTTTATCCATTTTGGAGCCTGACACTGAAGCTTTCTTT
cdr3_aa: CASSLSILEPDTEAFF
clone_size: -
v_call: TRBV28
cdr3_length: 16
d_call: -
j_call: TRBJ1-1